The 3 T cell receptor beta chains below all came from one sample that was sequenced in a study of T cell responses to AZD1222 COVID-19 vaccine. Libraries were prepared by immunoSEQ multiplex PCR; TCRdb keeps only in-frame clonotypes and omits some of them. The data show around 250,000 clones, over 85% seen once. The source material was peripheral blood, sampled on day 0 of AZD1222 vaccination. The receptors stem from an adult in good health.

The chain is built from TRBV2 and TRBJ2-1, with 7 bases identical to TRBD1. The CDR3 has 14 residues. Germline loops: CDR1 SNHLY, CDR2 FYNNEI. The V segment lost 8 bases and the J segment 0 bases; nucleotides outside the gene matches: 4. The CDR3 DNA follows: TGTGCCAGCGGGGACAGAAGCTCCTACAATGAGCAGTTCTTC. Translated, it gives CASGDRSSYNEQFF.

CDR3 nucleotide sequence: TGTGCCAGCAGCCCGGGGACTAGCGGGGGCTACGAGCAGTACTTC. Its protein is CASSPGTSGGYEQYF. The V call is TRBV7-9, the J call TRBJ2-7; 14 nucleotides line up with TRBD2. CDR1 is SEHNR, CDR2 FQNEAQ, per germline (reference sequence). Trimming removed 5 bases from V and 3 bases from J; junction bases left unmatched: 3. This CDR3 is 15 amino acids long.

The rearrangement joins TRBV18 to TRBJ2-5, with no clear D. V gave up 0 bases and J gave up 5 bases, with 10 bases separating them. This CDR3 region has 14 residues. Germline V gene sequence: CDR1 KGHSH, CDR2 LQKENI. The CDR3 DNA follows: TGTGCCAGCTCACCACCGTCCCAGATCGAGACCCAGTACTTC. This codes for CASSPPSQIETQYF.